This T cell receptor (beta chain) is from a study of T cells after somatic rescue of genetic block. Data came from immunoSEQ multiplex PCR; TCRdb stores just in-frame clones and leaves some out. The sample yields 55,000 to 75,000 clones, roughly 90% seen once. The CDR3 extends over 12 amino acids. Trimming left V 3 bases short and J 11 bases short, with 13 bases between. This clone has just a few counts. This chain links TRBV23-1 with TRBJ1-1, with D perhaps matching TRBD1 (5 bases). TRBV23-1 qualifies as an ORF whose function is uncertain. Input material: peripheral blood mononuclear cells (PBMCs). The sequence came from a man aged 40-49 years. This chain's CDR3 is CASSQTEGWAFF. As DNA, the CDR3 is TGCGCCAGCAGTCAGACAGAGGGCTGGGCTTTCTTT.